These 22 T cell receptor beta chains came from one sample sequenced in a study of vaccination effects on CD4 cells after COVID-19 (dated by TCRdb to between 2021 and 2024). After around eleven days of culture, CD4+ T cells were isolated with the EasySep CD4+ T cell isolation kit. Each participant got two doses of an mRNA SARS-CoV-2 vaccine, either BNT162b2 or mRNA-1273. These TCRs' antigens remain unknown. The protocol used for the library was the immunoSEQ multiplex PCR assay. TCRdb retrieved this table from immuneACCESS and kept in-frame rearrangements only. Not all clones are present; in checked studies, unresolved V genes account for under half, and no reason is known for the remainder. Counted in this sample were 50,000 to 60,000 clones; around 73% of them appeared once. The ten largest clones represent 3.5% to 5% of the sample. The source material was CD4+ T cells from PBMCs cultured without peptide, sampled after COVID-19 vaccination. These TCRs come from a human donor who received a COVID-19 vaccine.

The rearrangement uses TRBV28 and TRBJ2-3; perhaps TRBD2 as D (6 bases). The CDR3 runs to 14 residues. The germline V gene encodes CDR1 MDHEN and CDR2 SYDVKM. V shed 6 bases and J shed 0 bases, with 10 bases lying between them. In DNA, the CDR3 is TGTGCCAGCAGCACACGGGGGAGCACAGATACGCAGTATTTT. Encoded protein: CASSTRGSTDTQYF. Full variable domain (remainder filled in from reference TRBV28 and TRBJ2-3): DVKVTQSSRYLVKRTGEKVFLECVQDMDHENMFWYRQDPGLGLRLIYFSYDVKMKEKGDIPEGYSVSREKKERFSLILESASTNQTSMYLCASSTRGSTDTQYFGPGTRLTVL.

V and J are TRBV2 and TRBJ2-3; no clear D gene. CDR3 length: 10 residues. CDR1 and CDR2 (germline): SNHLY, FYNNEI. Trimming cost V 9 bases and J 5 bases, with 6 bases left between them. CDR3: CARWGDTQYF. CDR3 DNA: TGTGCCAGGTGGGGAGATACGCAGTATTTT.

This sequence joins TRBV28 and TRBJ1-1, with D possibly TRBD1 on 5 matching bases. V gave up 2 bases and J gave up 10 bases, with 8 bases separating them. The CDR3 consists of 11 residues. Germline CDR1 is MDHEN and CDR2 is SYDVKM. The CDR3 DNA reads TGTGCCAGCAGTTTAGGGGCTAGAGCTTTCTTT. It yields the protein CASSLGARAFF.

The chain couples TRBV28 to TRBJ2-3; unclear D gene. This CDR3 contains 18 residues. CDR1 MDHEN and CDR2 SYDVKM come from the germline V gene. V lost 4 bases, J lost 2 bases, and 22 bases lay in between. The CDR3 nucleotides are TGTGCCAGCAGTTACGAGGACGCCTCGGGTTGGACCACAGATACGCAGTATTTT. It codes for CASSYEDASGWTTDTQYF.

J is TRBJ2-1 and V is TRBV6-6, with D tentatively TRBD1 (5 bases). Between the trimmed V and J ends, which lost 7 bases and 0 bases, there was a span of 13 bases. Germline CDR1 MNHNY, CDR2 SVGAGI (reference sequence). CDR3 length: 15 amino acids. The CDR3 loop reads CASTPRQSSYNEQFF. The CDR3 DNA reads as TGTGCCAGCACCCCAAGACAGAGCTCCTACAATGAGCAGTTCTTC.

In this sample, this clone turned up a few times. This chain connects TRBV7-8 to TRBJ1-2, with a possible D match to TRBD1 (5 bases). Germline CDR1 and CDR2: SGHVS and FQNEAQ. V was clipped by 1 base and J by 2 bases, with 8 bases between them. CDR3 length: 14 residues. The DNA for the CDR3 is TGTGCCAGCAGCTTAGGGGGGAAGAACTATGGCTACACCTTC. It specifies CASSLGGKNYGYTF.

V and J are TRBV9 and TRBJ1-4, with unresolved D. The V gene lost 0 bases and the J gene lost 0 bases, with 9 bases spanning the gap. There are 16 residues in the CDR3. Looked up from germline, CDR1 is SGDLS and CDR2 is YYNGEE. CDR3 bases: TGTGCCAGCAGCGTAGCTTCGGTCGCAACTAATGAAAAACTGTTTTTT. It translates to CASSVASVATNEKLFF.

The chain links TRBV20-1 to TRBJ1-5, with no clear D. CDR3 length: 13 residues. The V and J ends lost 3 bases and 2 bases respectively, with 8 bases between them. Germline-derived CDR1 and CDR2 are DFQATT and SNEGSKA (reference sequence). The DNA for the CDR3 is TGCAGTGCTAGTCCCGGCCGCAATCAGCCCCAGCATTTT. Its translation: CSASPGRNQPQHF.

This clone was picked up one time. This chain uses TRBV11-2 with TRBJ1-6; D is uncertain. Trimming took 1 base from V and 12 from J, leaving 10 bases between them. CDR3 size: 13 residues. The germline V gene has CDR1 SGHAT and CDR2 FQNNGV. This chain's CDR3 is CASSLVGLKPLHF. In DNA form, the CDR3 reads TGTGCCAGCAGCTTAGTCGGGTTAAAACCCCTCCACTTT.

This chain links TRBV15 with TRBJ1-1, with 12 positions matching TRBD1. The germline gives CDR1 LNHNV, CDR2 YYDKDF (reference sequence). The CDR3 loop spans 15 amino acids. The junction had 9 bases not matched to a gene; V was cut back by 8 bases and J by 5 bases. The CDR3 protein is CATQGGTGGRTEAFF. In nucleotides, the CDR3 is TGTGCCACCCAGGGGGGGACAGGGGGCCGAACTGAAGCTTTCTTT.

The chain couples TRBV29-1 to TRBJ2-4, with a possible D match to TRBD2 (6 bases). V was clipped by 6 bases and J by 4 bases, with 13 bases between them. The CDR3 has 13 residues. Per germline, CDR1 SQVTM and CDR2 ANQGSEA. CDR3 residues: CSVAGRLKNIQYF. The CDR3 bases are TGCAGCGTCGCGGGACGGCTAAAAAACATTCAGTACTTC.

This clone was counted a single time. This sequence joins TRBV7-9 and TRBJ2-7, with 8 bases fitting TRBD1. The germline gives CDR1 SEHNR, CDR2 FQNEAQ (reference sequence). The CDR3 is 16 amino acids. V shed 4 bases, J shed 0 bases, and the junction held 8 bases outside the gene matches. In DNA, the CDR3 is TGTGCCAGCAGCTCCCAATGGACAGGGAGCTCCTACGAGCAGTACTTC. This encodes CASSSQWTGSSYEQYF.

CDR3 coding DNA: TGTGCCACCAGTGATACGGACAGGGGGCTCACTAATGAAAAACTGTTTTTT. Translation: CATSDTDRGLTNEKLFF. The chain joins TRBV24-1 to TRBJ1-4; 11 bases are a match to TRBD1. J lost 2 bases, V lost 3 bases, and 4 bases had no gene match. The CDR3 sequence is 17 residues long. Germline CDR1 and CDR2: KGHDR and SFDVKD.

This chain links TRBV6-2 or TRBV6-3 with TRBJ2-7, with 9 bases identical to TRBD2. CDR1 MNHEY and CDR2 SVGEGT come from the germline V gene. The CDR3 length is 13 residues. J was trimmed by 7 bases and V by 2 bases; bases with no gene match: 3. As DNA, the CDR3 is TGTGCCAGCAGTTACGGCGGGAGGGGAGAGCAGTACTTC. Protein: CASSYGGRGEQYF.

The chain uses TRBV3-1 (or the pseudogene TRBV3-2) and TRBJ1-5, with D perhaps TRBD1 (5 bases). V dropped 0 bases and J dropped 7 bases, with 13 bases sitting between them. The CDR3 runs 15 residues. From germline, CDR1 is LGHDT and CDR2 YNNKEL (reference sequence). In DNA form, the CDR3 reads TGTGCCAGCAGCCAAGACTTCGGCGGGGGACAGCCCCAGCATTTT. Amino acid sequence: CASSQDFGGGQPQHF.

The chain joins TRBV3-1 (or the pseudogene TRBV3-2) to TRBJ2-2, with unresolved D. V was shortened by 4 bases and J by 2 bases, with 11 bases between the two germline ends. Germline CDR1 is LGHDT and CDR2 is YNNKEL (reference sequence). CDR3 length: 15 amino acids. DNA for the CDR3: TGTGCCAGCAGCCCCTTAGGCGGAAACACCGGGGAGCTGTTTTTT. Encoded protein: CASSPLGGNTGELFF.

The V gene is TRBV4-1, the J gene TRBJ2-1, with 14 bases that match TRBD2. Germline V lookup: CDR1 MGHRA, CDR2 YSYEKL. This CDR3 spans 17 amino acids. The V and J ends lost 1 base and 8 bases, in that order; junction bases with no gene match: 7. The CDR3 protein is CASSQVEGLAGVDEQFF. CDR3 bases: TGCGCCAGCAGCCAAGTGGAGGGACTAGCGGGGGTGGATGAGCAGTTCTTC.

In regard to this clone: A read error may account for a junction end that differs from germline. The rearrangement uses TRBV7-7 and TRBJ2-1; 7 bases line up with TRBD1. The CDR3 spans 17 residues. The germline gives CDR1 SSHAT, CDR2 FNYEAQ (reference sequence). CDR3 loop: CASSSSPGTVSYNEQFF. CDR3 sequence (DNA): TGTGCTAGCAGCTCATCTCCGGGGACAGTCTCCTACAATGAGCAGTTCTTC. The full variable domain, completed using reference TRBV7-7 and TRBJ2-1, is GAGVSQSPRYKVTKRGQDVTLRCDPISSHATLYWYQQALGQGPEFLTYFNYEAQPDKSGLPSDRFSAERPEGSISTLTIQRTEQRDSAMYRCASSSSPGTVSYNEQFFGPGTRLTVL.

The chain joins TRBV9 to TRBJ2-1; the match to TRBD1 covers 9 bases. From germline, CDR1 is SGDLS and CDR2 YYNGEE. The CDR3 contains 16 residues. The J segment lost 4 bases and the V segment lost 0 bases, leaving 5 bases of the junction unmatched. CDR3 protein: CASSVVSGQGYNEQFF. The CDR3 region has the DNA TGTGCCAGCAGCGTAGTTTCGGGACAGGGATACAATGAGCAGTTCTTC.

V gene TRBV18 combines with J gene TRBJ1-1, with D unclear. Germline lookup yields CDR1 KGHSH and CDR2 LQKENI. This CDR3 contains 15 residues. Trimming removed 4 bases at V and 2 bases at J, with 14 bases between. The DNA of the CDR3 is TGTGCCAGCTCACTCGCGGGAGAAACTAACACTGAAGCTTTCTTT. It yields the protein CASSLAGETNTEAFF. Full variable domain (rest looked up from reference TRBV18 and TRBJ1-1): NAGVMQNPRHLVRRRGQEARLRCSPMKGHSHVYWYRQLPEEGLKFMVYLQKENIIDESGMPKERFSAEFPKEGPSILRIQQVVRGDSAAYFCASSLAGETNTEAFFGQGTRLTVV.

The V and J genes are TRBV7-2 and TRBJ2-7; D possibly corresponds to TRBD1 (6 bases). The CDR3 consists of 13 residues. The V end lost 4 bases, the J end lost 4 bases, and 11 bases lay between the germline ends. Germline loops: CDR1 SGHTA, CDR2 FQGNSA. The CDR3 sequence: CASSWDTDYEQYF. The CDR3 DNA reads as TGTGCCAGCAGCTGGGACACGGATTACGAGCAGTACTTC.

The chain uses TRBV27 and TRBJ2-3; no firm D call. The length of the CDR3 is 14 residues. Trimming removed 5 bases at V and 4 bases at J, with 13 bases between. CDR1 is MNHEY, CDR2 SMNVEV, per germline (reference sequence). DNA for the CDR3: TGTGCCAGCAGTCCGCCTAACGGTGCAGATACGCAGTATTTT. This codes for CASSPPNGADTQYF.